The source of this TCR beta chain is a study of T cells in tuberculosis. Thawed, overnight-rested PBMC were stained with GMM-loaded CD1B tetramer, viability dye and anti-CD3, then sorted. The CD1B tetramers carried C32 glucose monomycolate purified from Rhodococcus equi. The germline V gene has CDR1 LGHNA and CDR2 YNFKEQ. The CDR3 spans 15 residues. The germline V and J ends were trimmed by 1 base and 4 bases, with 10 bases remaining between them. The method was immunoSEQ multiplex PCR; TCRdb's version includes in-frame clones alone and lacks a portion of them. Here the sample spans some 60,000 clones, approximately 80% being singletons.

The sample comprised CD1b-GMM tetramer-negative cells sorted from PBMCs. The sequence came from an adult woman with latent tuberculosis. This chain joins TRBV4-2 and TRBJ1-4; D possibly corresponds to TRBD1 (6 bases). The CDR3 region is CASSQGGRDNEKLFF. DNA for the CDR3: TGTGCCAGCAGCCAAGGGGGGCGAGATAATGAAAAACTGTTTTTT.